Below, 32 T cell receptor beta chains from the same sample are listed, as sequenced in a study of regulatory dendritic cells for organ transplantation (dated by TCRdb to between 2016 and 2019). Receptor amplification or capture employed the immunoSEQ multiplex PCR assay. Sourced from immuneACCESS, this table was stored by TCRdb with only in-frame sequences that have V and J called. A share of the clones is absent; for the studies checked, an unresolved V gene accounts for under half, and the remainder has no known explanation. This sample lists 21,000 or so clones; about 70% were detected once. Of the sample, 0.7% to 1% falls within the top ten clones. Specimen: memory CD4+ T cells from blood. The cell subset or site label, read with the paper, signifies: CD45RO+ memory T cells. The source is a human donor in good health.

The V call is TRBV29-1, the J call TRBJ2-1; 10 nucleotides line up with TRBD2. The CDR3 totals 13 residues. The junction had 4 bases not matched to a gene; V was cut back by 7 bases and J by 4 bases. Germline CDR1 SQVTM, CDR2 ANQGSEA. Here the CDR3 DNA reads TGCAGCGGTACTAGCGGGGATTACAATGAGCAGTTCTTC. This sequence encodes CSGTSGDYNEQFF.

This chain connects TRBV10-3 to TRBJ2-1, with D hard to call. This CDR3 has 12 amino acids. V was cut by 4 bases and J by 7 bases, with 8 bases left in between. The germline V gene encodes CDR1 ENHRY and CDR2 SYGVKD. CDR3 residues: CAISAQANEQFF. The CDR3, as DNA: TGTGCCATCAGTGCCCAGGCTAATGAGCAGTTCTTC.

The chain links TRBV18 to TRBJ1-2, with 11 bases that match TRBD1. CDR1 KGHSH and CDR2 LQKENI come from the germline V gene. The CDR3 is made up of 17 amino acids. Trimming took 4 bases from V and 8 from J; bases not matched to a gene: 15. CDR3 residues: CASSQSLRTGGSVGYTF. Here the CDR3 DNA reads TGTGCCAGCTCACAATCCCTGCGGACAGGGGGCTCGGTGGGCTACACCTTC. The full variable domain, in which reference TRBV18 and TRBJ1-2 provide the parts outside the CDR3, is NAGVMQNPRHLVRRRGQEARLRCSPMKGHSHVYWYRQLPEEGLKFMVYLQKENIIDESGMPKERFSAEFPKEGPSILRIQQVVRGDSAAYFCASSQSLRTGGSVGYTFGSGTRLTVV.

CDR3 sequence: CASTAGSHSNQPQHF. As DNA, the CDR3 is TGTGCCAGTACGGCGGGCTCCCATAGCAATCAGCCCCAGCATTTT. This chain joins TRBV19 and TRBJ1-5, with no clear D. Germline CDR1 and CDR2: LNHDA and SQIVND (reference sequence). Trimming removed 7 bases at V and 0 bases at J, with 13 bases between. This CDR3 is built from 15 residues.

The rearrangement links TRBV5-1 to TRBJ2-2, with 8 nucleotides matching TRBD2. Germline CDR1 reads SGHRS; CDR2 reads YFSETQ. Losses at the gene ends were 5 bases for V and 1 base for J; bases not matched to a gene: 1. The CDR3 consists of 14 residues. CDR3 in DNA: TGCGCCAGCAGTCGGGGGGGGAACACCGGGGAGCTGTTTTTT. Translated: CASSRGGNTGELFF.

This clone has just a few counts. V is TRBV5-1 and J is TRBJ1-1; TRBD1 matches at 9 bases. Germline V CDR1 and CDR2: SGHRS, YFSETQ. The CDR3 consists of 14 residues. J lost 5 bases, V lost 7 bases, and 9 bases had no gene match. As DNA, the CDR3 is TGCGCCAGCGGGGGGGGACAGGGAAATACTGAAGCTTTCTTT. It translates to CASGGGQGNTEAFF.

This chain connects TRBV9 to TRBJ1-2, with a possible D match to TRBD1 (5 bases). With 0 bases removed from V and 4 bases from J, the gap between germline ends came to 13 bases. CDR3 size: 15 residues. The germline CDR1 and CDR2 sequences are SGDLS and YYNGEE. CDR3 DNA sequence: TGTGCCAGCAGCGTAGAGGGCAGGGCTGGCTATGGCTACACCTTC. Its translation is CASSVEGRAGYGYTF.

V is TRBV5-1 and J is TRBJ2-7; 9 bases are a match to TRBD2. Germline V gene lookup returns CDR1 SGHRS and CDR2 YFSETQ. V was clipped by 2 bases and J by 2 bases; unmatched bases: 2. The CDR3 contains 14 residues. The CDR3 region is CASSLAGGPYEQYF. In DNA form, the CDR3 reads TGCGCCAGCAGCTTAGCGGGGGGACCCTACGAGCAGTACTTC.

The chain recombines TRBV5-1 with TRBJ2-3, with 9 bases matching TRBD2. This CDR3 has 16 amino acids. Germline V gene lookup returns CDR1 SGHRS and CDR2 YFSETQ. Unmatched junction bases numbered 5, after V lost 0 bases and J lost 3 bases. This CDR3 is CASSLGTSVGTDTQYF. In nucleotides, the CDR3 is TGCGCCAGCAGCTTGGGGACTAGCGTCGGTACAGATACGCAGTATTTT.

This clone occurred once. This rearrangement joins TRBV7-3 to TRBJ2-3, with 9 bases matching TRBD2. Per the germline V gene, CDR1 is SGHTA and CDR2 is FQGTGA. CDR3 length: 15 amino acids. V dropped 3 bases and J dropped 4; count of bases not matched to a gene: 5. The CDR3 DNA is TGTGCCAGCAGCTTGTCTAGCGGGGCTGCAGATACGCAGTATTTT. This codes for CASSLSSGAADTQYF. Full variable domain (rest looked up from reference TRBV7-3 and TRBJ2-3): GAGVSQTPSNKVTEKGKYVELRCDPISGHTALYWYRQSLGQGPEFLIYFQGTGAADDSGLPNDRFFAVRPEGSVSTLKIQRTERGDSAVYLCASSLSSGAADTQYFGPGTRLTVL.

The chain uses TRBV6-1 and TRBJ1-2; D is unclear. The ends were cut back, 5 bases at V and 0 bases at J, with 4 bases in the middle. The CDR3 is made up of 12 amino acids. Per germline, CDR1 MNHNS and CDR2 SASEGT. The CDR3: CASSPTNYGYTF. In nucleotides, the CDR3 is TGTGCCAGCAGTCCAACTAACTATGGCTACACCTTC.

This clone appeared once. This rearrangement joins TRBV18 to TRBJ2-7; 12 nucleotides line up with TRBD1. CDR3 length: 17 amino acids. CDR1 KGHSH and CDR2 LQKENI come from the germline V gene. The V and J ends lost 3 bases and 2 bases, in that order; junction bases with no gene match: 8. CDR3 loop: CASSPGTGGSFAYEQYF. In DNA form, the CDR3 reads TGTGCCAGCTCACCCGGGACAGGGGGCTCCTTCGCCTACGAGCAGTACTTC.

This sequence joins TRBV7-2 and TRBJ1-5; D gene ambiguous. Trimming took off 5 bases at V and 4 bases at J, with 9 bases between the two ends. Germline V CDR1 and CDR2: SGHTA, FQGNSA. CDR3 length: 13 residues. The CDR3 nucleotides are TGTGCCAGCAGCCAGGCGTTTAATCAGCCCCAGCATTTT. This gives the protein CASSQAFNQPQHF.

V usage is TRBV29-1 and J usage is TRBJ1-2; TRBD1 matches 10 bases. Germline lookup yields CDR1 SQVTM and CDR2 ANQGSEA. The CDR3 totals 12 residues. V shed 6 bases and J 8 bases; nucleotides not matched to a gene: 6. The CDR3 DNA sequence: TGCAGCGTCTGGGGACAGGGGAACGGCTACACCTTC. Protein sequence: CSVWGQGNGYTF.

This chain links TRBV18 with TRBJ1-1, with 9 bases aligning to TRBD1. Germline V CDR1 and CDR2: KGHSH, LQKENI. CDR3 length: 14 amino acids. With 3 bases clipped from V and 4 bases from J, the junction kept 3 bases outside the gene matches. CDR3 sequence reads: CASSPRQGVTEAFF. In nucleotides, the CDR3 is TGTGCCAGCTCACCCCGACAGGGGGTCACTGAAGCTTTCTTT.

In this sample, this clone turned up a few times. The chain employs TRBV7-2 and TRBJ2-3; TRBD2 agrees at 12 bases. V gave up 6 bases and J gave up 4 bases; unmatched junction bases: 5. The germline V gene encodes CDR1 SGHTA and CDR2 FQGNSA. This CDR3 comprises 15 residues. The CDR3 protein is CASRRLAGGADTQYF. The CDR3 coding sequence is TGTGCCAGCAGGCGTCTAGCGGGGGGGGCAGATACGCAGTATTTT.

The chain combines TRBV7-2 with TRBJ2-5; D is unresolved. The CDR3 contains 11 residues. Deletions cut 7 bases from V and 4 bases from J, with 7 bases between. Germline loops: CDR1 SGHTA, CDR2 FQGNSA. CDR3 in DNA: TGTGCCAGCATTTACTTAGAGACCCAGTACTTC. Translation: CASIYLETQYF.

This clone was observed a few times. This sequence joins TRBV6-5 and TRBJ1-3; D call uncertain. CDR3 length: 15 amino acids. Trimming removed 5 bases at V and 0 bases at J, with 11 bases between. CDR1 is MNHEY, CDR2 SVGAGI, per germline. CDR3 amino acids: CASSGRSLSGNTIYF. The CDR3 bases are TGTGCCAGCAGTGGGAGGTCCCTCTCTGGAAACACCATATATTTT.

This clone showed up just a few times. This chain uses TRBV6-1 with TRBJ1-2; TRBD1 aligns across 8 bases. The CDR3 is 12 amino acids. J lost 7 bases, V lost 6 bases, and 4 bases had no gene match. Germline V lookup: CDR1 MNHNS, CDR2 SASEGT. The CDR3 loop reads CASRQGVFGYTF. Here the CDR3 DNA reads TGTGCCAGCAGACAGGGGGTATTTGGCTACACCTTC.

This clone has just one count. This sequence joins TRBV2 and TRBJ1-4; unclear D gene. Germline V gives CDR1 SNHLY, CDR2 FYNNEI. This CDR3 is 15 amino acids long. Trimming left V 3 bases short and J 8 bases short, with 16 bases between. Here the CDR3 reads CASSDPVLGSEKLFF. Here the CDR3 DNA reads TGTGCCAGCAGTGATCCCGTCCTTGGGAGCGAAAAACTGTTTTTT.

The chain carries TRBV7-7 and TRBJ2-5; D ambiguous. Germline V gives CDR1 SSHAT, CDR2 FNYEAQ (reference sequence). Trimming stripped 2 bases from V and 5 bases from J, with 12 bases between. This CDR3 has 14 amino acids. CDR3 residues: CASSLFGLGETQYF. In DNA form, the CDR3 reads TGTGCCAGCAGCTTATTCGGCCTCGGGGAGACCCAGTACTTC.

J is TRBJ1-2 and V is TRBV19; D perhaps matches TRBD1 (5 bases). This CDR3 is 14 amino acids long. Germline V gene data show CDR1 as LNHDA and CDR2 as SQIVND (reference sequence). The V gene lost 0 bases and the J gene lost 2 bases, with 7 bases spanning the gap. CDR3 protein: CASSIERGNYGYTF. For the CDR3, the DNA is TGTGCCAGTAGTATAGAACGGGGGAACTATGGCTACACCTTC.

This chain links TRBV2 with TRBJ2-5, with 9 positions matching TRBD2. The CDR3 totals 16 residues. CDR1 is SNHLY and CDR2 is FYNNEI in the germline V gene. Trimming cost V 8 bases and J 1 base; bases outside gene matches: 11. In DNA form, the CDR3 reads TGTGCCAGCCGGGGGCTAGCGGGGTCCGCCCAAGAGACCCAGTACTTC. Translating it yields CASRGLAGSAQETQYF.

The CDR3 region has the DNA TGTGCCGCAGGGACAAGATCTAATGAAAAACTGTTTTTT. It specifies CAAGTRSNEKLFF. The chain couples TRBV5-6 to TRBJ1-4; weak D call: TRBD1 (6 bases). The germline V gene encodes CDR1 SGHDT and CDR2 YYEEEE. The V end lost 10 bases, the J end lost 3 bases, and 13 bases lay between the germline ends. The CDR3 runs to 13 residues.

This chain uses TRBV5-6 with TRBJ1-3; 7 nucleotides align to TRBD1. Germline-derived CDR1 and CDR2 are SGHDT and YYEEEE. The CDR3 totals 17 residues. V lost 4 bases, J lost 3 bases, and 13 bases stayed unmatched. CDR3 nucleotide sequence: TGTGCCAGCAGCCTCAGCCTAACAGGGGAGTATGGAAACACCATATATTTT. This translates into CASSLSLTGEYGNTIYF.

This clone turned up a few times. The rearrangement joins TRBV4-1 to TRBJ2-7; D gene unclear. Germline CDR1 and CDR2: MGHRA and YSYEKL. V lost 1 base to trimming and J lost 7 bases, with 8 bases between them. The CDR3 covers 12 residues. CDR3 sequence (DNA): TGCGCCAGCAGCCAAGTAACCGGTGAGCAGTACTTC. Translation gives CASSQVTGEQYF.

The chain couples TRBV5-4 to TRBJ2-3; 10 positions match TRBD1. Trimming at V came to 1 base and at J to 4 bases, leaving 6 bases not matched to a gene. The CDR3 is made up of 16 amino acids. Germline assignment: CDR1 SGHNT and CDR2 YYREEE (reference sequence). As DNA, the CDR3 is TGTGCCAGCAGCTTGCCCTCCGGGACAGGGGCAGATACGCAGTATTTT. Its translation: CASSLPSGTGADTQYF.

The CDR3 DNA reads as TGTGCCAGCAGCTTAAAGACAGGGTGGAGTGAAAAACTGTTTTTT. Its protein is CASSLKTGWSEKLFF. V gene TRBV7-2 combines with J gene TRBJ1-4; TRBD1 aligns across 7 bases. Germline V gene lookup returns CDR1 SGHTA and CDR2 FQGNSA. This CDR3 is built from 15 residues. Unmatched junction bases numbered 7, after V lost 2 bases and J lost 7 bases.

This chain uses TRBV4-3 with TRBJ2-1; possibly TRBD2 for D (6 bases). CDR3 size: 16 residues. Trimming left V 2 bases short and J 7 bases short, with 18 bases between. CDR1 and CDR2 (germline): LGHNA, YSLEER. CDR3 protein: CASSQYRLTSGNEQFF. CDR3 in DNA: TGCGCCAGCAGCCAATATAGACTAACCAGCGGGAATGAGCAGTTCTTC.

This chain connects TRBV2 to TRBJ1-5; the D gene is possibly TRBD1 (6 bases). Germline CDR1 SNHLY, CDR2 FYNNEI. Trimming pared 3 bases from V and 0 bases from J, leaving 12 bases between. CDR3 length: 16 residues. CDR3 DNA: TGTGCCAGCAGTGACCGGAACAGGGATAGCAATCAGCCCCAGCATTTT. Translation: CASSDRNRDSNQPQHF.

The rearrangement links TRBV11-1 to TRBJ1-6; 9 positions match TRBD1. CDR3 length: 14 residues. Germline V gives CDR1 SGHAT, CDR2 FQDESV (reference sequence). J was trimmed by 11 bases and V by 6 bases; bases with no gene match: 8. CDR3 nucleotide sequence: TGTGCCAGCAGGCCGACAGGGGGTATGACACCCCTCCACTTT. Amino acids: CASRPTGGMTPLHF. Variable domain in full (rest from reference TRBV11-1 and TRBJ1-6): EAEVAQSPRYKITEKSQAVAFWCDPISGHATLYWYRQILGQGPELLVQFQDESVVDDSQLPKDRFSAERLKGVDSTLKIQPAELGDSAMYLCASRPTGGMTPLHFGNGTRLTVT.

The sample holds a few counts of this clone. V usage is TRBV9 and J usage is TRBJ2-1, with 12 bases matching TRBD2. The V gene end was trimmed by 4 bases and the J gene end by 4 bases; junction bases not matched to a gene: 6. This CDR3 comprises 16 residues. CDR1 and CDR2 (germline): SGDLS, YYNGEE. This CDR3 reads CASSPSSGGAYNEQFF. CDR3 in DNA: TGTGCCAGCAGCCCCTCTAGCGGGGGGGCTTACAATGAGCAGTTCTTC.